The present TCR beta chain was sequenced within a study of shared clonotypes between healthy human individuals. TCRdb keeps only in-frame clones here, not all; method: immunoSEQ multiplex PCR. The sample holds about 490,000 clones, 76% seen once. The length of the CDR3 is 14 residues. CDR1 and CDR2 from the germline V gene are LNHDA and SQIVND (reference sequence). Trimming removed 2 bases from V and 2 bases from J, with 9 bases in between. The source material was PBMCs. This receptor was taken from a woman in her forties in good health. Some clones in this sample may be carry-over from other donors' samples. V gene TRBV19 combines with J gene TRBJ1-1, with D unclear. CDR3 residues: CASSISRQNTEAFF. The CDR3 nucleotides are TGTGCCAGTAGTATATCAAGACAAAACACTGAAGCTTTCTTT.